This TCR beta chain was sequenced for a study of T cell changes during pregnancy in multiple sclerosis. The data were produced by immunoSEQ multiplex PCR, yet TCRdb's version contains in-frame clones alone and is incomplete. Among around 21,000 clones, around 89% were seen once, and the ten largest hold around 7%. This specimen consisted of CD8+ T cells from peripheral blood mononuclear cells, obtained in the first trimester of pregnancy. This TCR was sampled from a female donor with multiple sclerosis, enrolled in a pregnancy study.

CDR3 DNA sequence: TGCGCCAGCAGCCAAGAAGCAGCGGGGATGGGGTACTATGGCTACACCTTC. Its protein product is CASSQEAAGMGYYGYTF. This chain connects TRBV4-1 to TRBJ1-2; D gene uncertain. The germline V and J ends were trimmed by 0 bases and 3 bases, with 17 bases remaining between them. Germline loops: CDR1 MGHRA, CDR2 YSYEKL. The CDR3 spans 17 residues.